The 25 T cell receptor beta chains given below trace back to one sample, sequenced in a study of regulatory T cells in long-lasting Graves disease. Assembly of TCR beta libraries relied on iRepertoire HTBI primers together with Arm-PCR of CDR3 regions. One entry per CDR3 protein results from TCRdb running MiXCR on the multiplex PCR reads. The data show around 400,000 distinct CDR3 sequences, around a sixth seen once. As to time point: newly diagnosed GD, antithyroid drugs for less than 3 months. Extracted RNA from PBMCs served as the source of the TCR library. The sample in question was peripheral blood mononuclear cells (PBMCs), obtained at new diagnosis, from a patient treated with antithyroid drugs. Source of these receptors: a female donor with Graves disease.

This clonotype was detected many times. V gene TRBV6-1 combines with J gene TRBJ2-2; 13 bases match TRBD2. Germline V lookup: CDR1 MNHNS, CDR2 SASEGT. The CDR3 has 14 amino acids. The junction had 1 base not matched to a gene; V was cut back by 6 bases and J by 6 bases. CDR3 coding DNA: TGTGCCAGCAGAGGGACTAGCGGGGCCGGGGAGCTGTTTTTT. Its translation is CASRGTSGAGELFF.

This clonotype was found many times. The chain uses TRBV30 and TRBJ2-1, with D hard to call. The V and J ends lost 2 bases and 0 bases respectively, with 5 bases between them. From germline, CDR1 is GTSNPN and CDR2 SVGIG (reference sequence). The CDR3 spans 13 residues. The DNA of the CDR3 is TGTGCCTGGAGTCAAGTCTCCTACAATGAGCAGTTCTTC. Protein sequence: CAWSQVSYNEQFF.

This clonotype appeared a few times. The chain combines TRBV25-1 with TRBJ1-1; 7 nucleotides agree with TRBD1. This CDR3 has 15 amino acids. Per germline, CDR1 MGHDK and CDR2 SYGVNS. Unmatched junction bases numbered 11, after V lost 7 bases and J lost 3 bases. The CDR3 is CASTIIVRGDTEAFF. The CDR3 DNA sequence: TGTGCCAGCACTATAATCGTCAGGGGGGACACTGAAGCTTTCTTT.

This clonotype has a count of ten or more. The rearrangement links TRBV3-1 to TRBJ1-1, with unresolved D. This CDR3 region has 13 residues. The germline V gene has CDR1 LGHDT and CDR2 YNNKEL (reference sequence). The V end lost 1 base, the J end lost 3 bases, and 6 bases lay between the germline ends. CDR3 region: CASSQVWDTEAFF. The DNA for the CDR3 is TGTGCCAGCAGCCAAGTCTGGGACACTGAAGCTTTCTTT.

This chain links TRBV7-2 with TRBJ2-4; TRBD2 agrees at 13 bases. Germline lookup yields CDR1 SGHTA and CDR2 FQGNSA. The CDR3 consists of 17 residues. The V gene end was trimmed by 1 base and the J gene end by 3 bases; junction bases not matched to a gene: 3. The CDR3 region is CASSLGTSGSGKNIQYF. The CDR3 nucleotides read TGTGCCAGCAGCTTAGGGACTAGCGGGAGTGGCAAAAACATTCAGTACTTC. The full variable domain, rest sourced from reference TRBV7-2 and TRBJ2-4, is GAGVSQSPSNKVTEKGKDVELRCDPISGHTALYWYRQSLGQGLEFLIYFQGNSAPDKSGLPSDRFSAERTGGSVSTLTIQRTQQEDSAVYLCASSLGTSGSGKNIQYFGAGTRLSVL.

This clonotype was detected ten times or more. The rearrangement links TRBV7-9 to TRBJ2-3; 9 nucleotides align to TRBD2. This CDR3 has 22 amino acids. V shed 2 bases, J shed 6 bases, and the junction held 27 bases outside the gene matches. The V gene's germline CDR1 is SEHNR and CDR2 FQNEAQ (reference sequence). The CDR3 coding sequence is TGTGCCAGCAGCTTAATACCGACTCGGAGACTAGCGGAGGTGGGGGTTTCGGATACGCAGTATTTT. Encoded protein: CASSLIPTRRLAEVGVSDTQYF. Full variable domain (remainder filled in from reference TRBV7-9 and TRBJ2-3): DTGVSQNPRHKITKRGQNVTFRCDPISEHNRLYWYRQTLGQGPEFLTYFQNEAQLEKSRLLSDRFSAERPKGSFSTLEIQRTEQGDSAMYLCASSLIPTRRLAEVGVSDTQYFGPGTRLTVL.

This clonotype came up many times. V and J are TRBV5-6 and TRBJ2-1; D not certain. Trimming shortened V by 4 bases and J by 10 bases, and 12 bases separated the two germline ends. Germline V gives CDR1 SGHDT, CDR2 YYEEEE. This CDR3 is built from 12 residues. DNA of the CDR3: TGTGCCAGCAGCGCGTATCGAAGGGAGCAGTTCTTC. It encodes CASSAYRREQFF.

At least ten counts were recorded for this clonotype. The chain recombines TRBV27 with TRBJ1-1, with TRBD1 identical over 8 bases. The V gene end was trimmed by 4 bases and the J gene end by 5 bases; junction bases not matched to a gene: 6. The germline CDR1 and CDR2 sequences are MNHEY and SMNVEV (reference sequence). The CDR3 totals 14 residues. The CDR3 DNA reads as TGTGCCAGCAGTTCAGGGGGCCGGGGAACTGAAGCTTTCTTT. Translating it yields CASSSGGRGTEAFF.

There are many counts of this clonotype. The rearrangement links TRBV5-6 to TRBJ2-7; D unresolved. CDR1 SGHDT and CDR2 YYEEEE come from the germline V gene. With 7 bases removed from V and 4 bases from J, the gap between germline ends came to 12 bases. This CDR3 comprises 12 residues. CDR3 bases: TGTGCCAGCGGCACCCGAGGTTACGAGCAGTACTTC. Protein sequence: CASGTRGYEQYF.

The table lists this clonotype with many counts. V gene TRBV5-1 combines with J gene TRBJ1-2; no clear D gene. V was pared by 0 bases and J by 4 bases, with 13 bases between. The CDR3 loop spans 15 amino acids. Germline lookup yields CDR1 SGHRS and CDR2 YFSETQ. The CDR3 loop is CASSLGRAQLYGYTF. DNA of the CDR3: TGCGCCAGCAGCTTGGGAAGGGCCCAACTCTATGGCTACACCTTC.

This clonotype has a count of ten or more. The chain uses TRBV12-3 or TRBV12-4 and TRBJ2-7; D is possibly TRBD1 (6 bases). V dropped 5 bases and J dropped 7 bases, with 15 bases sitting between them. The CDR3 runs to 13 residues. The CDR3 nucleotides are TGTGCCAGCAGTCCTAAGACAAGGGGGGAGCAGTACTTC. Amino acids: CASSPKTRGEQYF.

The rearrangement joins TRBV4-1 to TRBJ2-7, with D maybe TRBD1 (6 bases). The CDR3 is made up of 15 amino acids. The V and J ends lost 0 bases and 1 base respectively, with 10 bases between them. CDR1 is MGHRA, CDR2 YSYEKL, per germline. CDR3 DNA sequence: TGCGCCAGCAGCCAAGACAGGGGAAAGTCCTACGAGCAGTACTTC. Protein: CASSQDRGKSYEQYF.

Many counts were recorded for this clonotype. DNA of the CDR3: TGTGCCAGCAGCCACGGACTAGCGGGAGTTCCCTACGAGCAGTACTTC. This codes for CASSHGLAGVPYEQYF. The gene calls are TRBV7-2 and TRBJ2-7; 13 bases line up with TRBD2. Germline V gene sequence: CDR1 SGHTA, CDR2 FQGNSA. This CDR3 has 16 amino acids. J was trimmed by 2 bases and V by 5 bases; bases with no gene match: 6.

This clonotype occurred many times. The gene calls are TRBV28 and TRBJ2-7; D unclear. Trimming took off 2 bases at V and 0 bases at J, with 11 bases between the two ends. The length of the CDR3 is 15 residues. Germline V gives CDR1 MDHEN, CDR2 SYDVKM. The CDR3 loop reads CASSLASGFSYEQYF. The CDR3 DNA sequence: TGTGCCAGCAGTTTAGCGTCGGGTTTCTCCTACGAGCAGTACTTC.

The chain carries TRBV7-9 and TRBJ1-5, with D perhaps TRBD1 (5 bases). Trimming removed 2 bases at V and 9 bases at J, with 17 bases between. Germline assignment: CDR1 SEHNR and CDR2 FQNEAQ (reference sequence). The CDR3 is 15 residues long. CDR3 region: CASSLRGTGPSPQHF. In DNA, the CDR3 is TGTGCCAGCAGCTTACGGGGGACGGGACCATCGCCCCAGCATTTT.

The chain employs TRBV11-1 and TRBJ2-3, with TRBD1 matching 7 bases. The germline CDR1 and CDR2 sequences are SGHAT and FQDESV (reference sequence). After removal of 1 base from V and 2 bases from J, the junction contained 9 bases not matched to a gene. This CDR3 spans 17 amino acids. CDR3 in amino acids: CASSLGDRGDSTDTQYF. The CDR3, as DNA: TGTGCCAGCAGCTTAGGGGACAGAGGAGATTCCACAGATACGCAGTATTTT.

This sequence joins TRBV2 and TRBJ1-1; the match to TRBD1 covers 9 bases. Trimming at V came to 9 bases and at J to 3 bases, leaving 5 bases not matched to a gene. The CDR3 extends over 13 amino acids. Germline loops: CDR1 SNHLY, CDR2 FYNNEI. The CDR3 region has the DNA TGTGCCAGAAACAGGGGGCTGGACACTGAAGCTTTCTTT. This gives the protein CARNRGLDTEAFF.

This clonotype came up a few times. The chain combines TRBV27 with TRBJ2-1, with TRBD2 as a possible D gene (5 bases). The germline V gene encodes CDR1 MNHEY and CDR2 SMNVEV (reference sequence). The CDR3 covers 13 residues. The V gene lost 4 bases and the J gene lost 9 bases, with 13 bases spanning the gap. CDR3 in amino acids: CASSSLPEVEQFF. In DNA form, the CDR3 reads TGTGCCAGCAGTTCCCTACCGGAGGTTGAGCAGTTCTTC.

Ten or more counts support this clonotype. The DNA for the CDR3 is TGTGCCAGCAGCTTGGGGGCCTCCGGGACAACCTCCTACGAGCAGTACTTC. Protein product: CASSLGASGTTSYEQYF. The V and J genes are TRBV7-9 and TRBJ2-7; maybe TRBD1 (6 bases). The V gene lost 3 bases and the J gene lost 0 bases, with 18 bases spanning the gap. Germline CDR1 and CDR2: SEHNR and FQNEAQ (reference sequence). The CDR3 loop spans 17 amino acids.

Ten or more counts support this clonotype. The chain is built from TRBV12-5 and TRBJ2-1; 7 bases align to TRBD1. The CDR3 runs 16 residues. The J segment lost 6 bases and the V segment lost 4 bases, leaving 12 bases of the junction unmatched. The germline V gene has CDR1 LGHNT and CDR2 FRNRAP. Here the CDR3 reads CASGSLDRVNPNEQFF. The CDR3 DNA follows: TGTGCTAGTGGTTCTCTTGACAGGGTTAATCCCAATGAGCAGTTCTTC.

This clonotype was detected ten times or more. V usage is TRBV10-3 and J usage is TRBJ2-7; 11 bases map to TRBD1. Germline values: CDR1 ENHRY, CDR2 SYGVKD. There are 12 residues in the CDR3. J lost 5 bases, V lost 8 bases, and 2 bases had no gene match. CDR3 sequence: CAIGQGADEQYF. The CDR3, as DNA: TGTGCCATCGGACAGGGGGCCGACGAGCAGTACTTC.

This clonotype was observed at least ten times. The chain joins TRBV3-1 to TRBJ1-2; D possibly corresponds to TRBD1 (6 bases). V was clipped by 4 bases and J by 4 bases, with 16 bases between them. Germline V gene data show CDR1 as LGHDT and CDR2 as YNNKEL (reference sequence). This CDR3 spans 15 amino acids. This CDR3 reads CASSPRSGVGYGYTF. For the CDR3, the DNA is TGTGCCAGCAGCCCCCGTTCAGGGGTTGGCTATGGCTACACCTTC.

This clonotype has only a few counts. V gene TRBV24-1 combines with J gene TRBJ2-1, with 9 bases aligning to TRBD2. Per the germline V gene, CDR1 is KGHDR and CDR2 is SFDVKD. This CDR3 is 13 amino acids long. With V trimmed by 3 bases and J by 9 bases, 2 bases remained unmatched. CDR3 loop: CATSDAGGREQFF. As DNA, the CDR3 is TGTGCCACCAGTGATGCGGGAGGGCGTGAGCAGTTCTTC.

This clonotype was observed many times. The chain recombines TRBV4-3 with TRBJ2-7; D remains unclear. This CDR3 spans 13 amino acids. Trimming pared 4 bases from V and 1 base from J, leaving 8 bases between. Germline values: CDR1 LGHNA, CDR2 YSLEER. The CDR3 nucleotides read TGCGCCAGCAGCCCCGTTGGTTCCTACGAGCAGTACTTC. Its protein product is CASSPVGSYEQYF.

This clonotype was seen many times. V gene TRBV7-3 combines with J gene TRBJ2-3; D is uncertain. V was pared by 2 bases and J by 4 bases, with 4 bases between. The CDR3 runs 12 residues. Germline values: CDR1 SGHTA, CDR2 FQGTGA. The CDR3 nucleotides are TGTGCCAGCAGCTTAGGCGCAGATACGCAGTATTTT. It translates to CASSLGADTQYF.